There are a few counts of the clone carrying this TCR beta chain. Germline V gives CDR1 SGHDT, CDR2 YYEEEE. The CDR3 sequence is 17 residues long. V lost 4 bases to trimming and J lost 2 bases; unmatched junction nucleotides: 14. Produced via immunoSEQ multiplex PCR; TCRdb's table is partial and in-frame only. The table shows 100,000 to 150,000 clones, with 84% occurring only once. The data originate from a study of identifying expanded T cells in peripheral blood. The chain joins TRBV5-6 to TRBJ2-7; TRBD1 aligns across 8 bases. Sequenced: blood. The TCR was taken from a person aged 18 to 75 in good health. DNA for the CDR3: TGTGCCAGCAGCCCGGGGACAGGCCGACTCAGGGCCTACGAGCAGTACTTC. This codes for CASSPGTGRLRAYEQYF.